This T cell receptor beta chain was captured in a study of shared clonotypes between healthy human individuals. Study conclusions and caveats: Larger estimated richness was generally recorded for naive subsets relative to memory subsets. Several donors shared approximately 5% of their naive CD4 clonotypes.

Deletions cut 4 bases from V and 7 bases from J, with 22 bases between. Germline V gene lookup returns CDR1 LNHDA and CDR2 SQIVND (reference sequence). This CDR3 comprises 16 residues. Each replicate PCR on the sorted subsets used about 0.2 ug DNA (around 30,000 T cell genomes). The assay was immunoSEQ multiplex PCR, and TCRdb's table has in-frame clones only and misses some. The sample consists of about 2.4 million clones, 80% to 95% of them appearing once. Nashville, Tennessee was home to all donors, who were Caucasian adults. Regarding this clone: Its antigen remains unknown.

The genes are TRBV19 and TRBJ2-5; maybe TRBD1 (6 bases). This TCR came from a man younger than 35 in good health. Some clones in this sample may be carry-over from other donors' samples. The sequenced sample consisted of naive CD4+ T cells from PBMCs. Subset: CD45RA+ positively selected. Written as DNA, the CDR3 is TGTGCCAGTAGTACCAGGACAGCCCTTGGGGTTGGGACCCAGTACTTC. Its translation: CASSTRTALGVGTQYF.